This entry is about one TCR beta chain. No antigen is known for it. Germline V gene sequence: CDR1 WNHNN, CDR2 SYGVQD (reference sequence). This CDR3 comprises 9 residues. With 6 bases removed from V and 11 bases from J, the gap between germline ends came to 7 bases. This record belongs to a study of cytomegalovirus exposure and HLA in healthy donors. Study information: An earlier analysis found some 100 million unique TCR beta sequences from around 180 million T cells. Study results and caveats: Several of the most significant clusters were apparently associated with common viral pathogens in a later analysis. An Asian-associated ancestry cluster reportedly showed fewer N-insertions than the approximately 600-donor mean in a later analysis.

Healthy donors of bone marrow made up the group. PCR primers comprised 60 Vbeta and 13 Jbeta primers. Data came from immunoSEQ multiplex PCR; TCRdb stores just in-frame clones and leaves some out. Altogether about 74,000 clones are present, 65% to 80% being singletons, with the ten largest covering around 10%. This chain joins TRBV10-1 and TRBJ1-1; D remains ambiguous. The TCR sequence derives from a woman aged 40 to 50 in good health and CMV-seropositive. Sequenced: PBMCs. CDR3 amino acids: CASRLYAFF. The CDR3 bases are TGCGCCAGCAGACTGTACGCTTTCTTT.